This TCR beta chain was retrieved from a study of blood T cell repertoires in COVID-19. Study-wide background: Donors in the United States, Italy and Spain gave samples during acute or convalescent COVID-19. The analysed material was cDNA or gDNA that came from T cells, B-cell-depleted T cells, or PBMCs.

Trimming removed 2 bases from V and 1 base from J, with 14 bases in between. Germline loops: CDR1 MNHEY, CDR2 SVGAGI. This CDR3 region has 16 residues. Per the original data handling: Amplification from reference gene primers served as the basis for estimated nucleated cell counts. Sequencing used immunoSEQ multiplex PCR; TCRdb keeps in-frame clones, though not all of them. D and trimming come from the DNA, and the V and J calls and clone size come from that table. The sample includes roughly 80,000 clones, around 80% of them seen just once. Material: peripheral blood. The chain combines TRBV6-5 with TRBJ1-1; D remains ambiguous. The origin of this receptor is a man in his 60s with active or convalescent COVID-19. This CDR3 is CASSYQYDKENTEAFF. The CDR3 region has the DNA TGTGCCAGCAGTTACCAGTACGACAAGGAGAACACTGAAGCTTTCTTT.